This T cell receptor (beta chain) is from a study of T-cell memory formation after mild COVID-19. Background on the study: TCR clusters were largely donor specific.

TCRdb reprocessed the 5' RACE reads with MiXCR, giving one entry per CDR3 protein. This sample carries roughly 450,000 distinct CDR3 sequences, about 18% of them seen once, and the ten largest clones take about 12%. Findings and limits, study-wide: In second-wave clones peaking day 37, SARS-CoV-2 specificity remained unconfirmed. Contracting clones from day 15 to 85 had balanced CD4/CD8; later expanders favoured CD4+.

About this clonotype itself: The antigen remains undetermined.

Germline trimming cut 2 bases from V and 3 bases from J; bases unmatched to any gene: 3. The CDR3 covers 16 residues. CDR1 MNHEY and CDR2 SVGEGT come from the germline V gene. The source of this sequence is an adult woman who had mild COVID-19 (a few samples of this study predate the infection). Cell type and time point are not known. The chain combines TRBV6-2 or TRBV6-3 with TRBJ2-1; TRBD2 aligns across 11 bases. Sequenced input: PBMCs or a T cell subset sorted from them (not recorded which). The CDR3 DNA reads as TGTGCCAGCAGTTACGGGCTAGCGGGAGGCTACAATGAGCAGTTCTTC. Its translation is CASSYGLAGGYNEQFF.